Following are 22 T cell receptor beta chains from one sample sequenced in a study of blood T cell repertoires in COVID-19 (dated by TCRdb to the early 2020s). Libraries were built with the immunoSEQ multiplex PCR assay. In its TCRdb copy, this immuneACCESS table keeps in-frame sequences only and misses some clones. Where compared with another copy, unresolved V genes explain less than half of these, and the others have no known cause. This sample gives over 85,000 clones in total; more than 70% of them show up just once. The top ten hold around a quarter of the sample. Sequenced input: peripheral blood. These receptors originate from a man between 65 and 85 years old with acute or convalescent COVID-19.

J is TRBJ1-1 and V is TRBV5-1; 7 bases match TRBD1. Per germline, CDR1 SGHRS and CDR2 YFSETQ. This CDR3 is 14 amino acids long. The J segment lost 0 bases and the V segment lost 4 bases, leaving 3 bases of the junction unmatched. Here the CDR3 DNA reads TGCGCCAGCAGCGGGGGACAGCTGAACACTGAAGCTTTCTTT. Translated: CASSGGQLNTEAFF.

This chain links TRBV4-2 with TRBJ1-5, with no clear D. Trimming took 0 bases from V and 6 from J, leaving 12 bases between them. The CDR3 covers 15 residues. Germline CDR1 is LGHNA and CDR2 is YNFKEQ. As DNA, the CDR3 is TGTGCCAGCAGCCAAGATCGAACCCCCGGTCAGCCCCAGCATTTT. This encodes CASSQDRTPGQPQHF.

The rearrangement uses TRBV3-1 (or the pseudogene TRBV3-2) and TRBJ1-1; weak D call: TRBD1 (5 bases). The CDR3 has 15 amino acids. Trimming took 3 bases from V and 0 from J, leaving 11 bases between them. Germline CDR1 LGHDT, CDR2 YNNKEL (reference sequence). CDR3 sequence (DNA): TGTGCCAGCAGCCAGGTCGACAGTCTGAACACTGAAGCTTTCTTT. As protein: CASSQVDSLNTEAFF.

The V gene is TRBV3-1 (or the pseudogene TRBV3-2), the J gene TRBJ1-2; 7 bases map to TRBD1. The CDR3 runs 19 residues. V lost 4 bases, J lost 5 bases, and 22 bases stayed unmatched. Looked up from germline, CDR1 is LGHDT and CDR2 is YNNKEL (reference sequence). The CDR3 region is CASSPSMSGGFAQKYGYTF. For the CDR3, the DNA is TGTGCCAGCAGCCCATCGATGTCAGGGGGGTTTGCCCAGAAGTATGGCTACACCTTC.

J is TRBJ2-3 and V is TRBV27; 7 bases agree with TRBD1. J gave up 2 bases and V 3 bases, and 8 bases lay outside the gene matches. The germline V gene encodes CDR1 MNHEY and CDR2 SMNVEV (reference sequence). CDR3 length: 16 amino acids. The CDR3: CASSFDREPTTDTQYF. DNA of the CDR3: TGTGCCAGCAGTTTTGACAGGGAGCCCACCACAGATACGCAGTATTTT.

The chain is built from TRBV13 and TRBJ1-2; TRBD1 matches 9 bases. V gave up 3 bases and J gave up 4 bases; unmatched junction bases: 3. This CDR3 comprises 14 residues. Germline CDR1 and CDR2: PRHDT and FYEKMQ (reference sequence). Here the CDR3 reads CASSLPDRGYGYTF. The CDR3 region has the DNA TGTGCCAGCAGCTTGCCGGACAGGGGCTATGGCTACACCTTC.

V and J are TRBV2 and TRBJ1-2, with 10 bases matching TRBD1. CDR3 size: 15 residues. The ends lost 2 bases at V and 8 bases at J; junction bases unmatched: 8. Germline values: CDR1 SNHLY, CDR2 FYNNEI. DNA of the CDR3: TGTGCCAGCAGTGAATTCGGACAGGGGGTCGCGGGCTACACCTTC. Translated: CASSEFGQGVAGYTF.

The chain employs TRBV11-3 and TRBJ1-1; D unresolved. This CDR3 spans 13 amino acids. V lost 2 bases and J 3 bases, leaving 7 bases between the germline ends. CDR1 and CDR2 from the germline V gene are SGHNT and YENEEA. The CDR3 bases are TGTGCCAGCAGCTTAACAGCGGACACTGAAGCTTTCTTT. It encodes CASSLTADTEAFF. The whole variable domain, filled in from reference TRBV11-3 and TRBJ1-1, reads EAGVVQSPRYKIIEKKQPVAFWCNPISGHNTLYWYLQNLGQGPELLIRYENEEAVDDSQLPKDRFSAERLKGVDSTLKIQPAELGDSAVYLCASSLTADTEAFFGQGTRLTVV.

The sample holds one count of this clone. The rearrangement uses TRBV5-4 and TRBJ2-5; D gene ambiguous. V shed 0 bases and J shed 2 bases, with 8 bases lying between them. The CDR3 spans 14 residues. Germline V lookup: CDR1 SGHNT, CDR2 YYREEE (reference sequence). Written as DNA, the CDR3 is TGTGCCAGCAGCTTGGTCGGTTCTCAAGAGACCCAGTACTTC. Amino acid sequence: CASSLVGSQETQYF. The entire variable domain, with the rest obtained from reference TRBV5-4 and TRBJ2-5, is as follows: ETGVTQSPTHLIKTRGQQVTLRCSSQSGHNTVSWYQQALGQGPQFIFQYYREEENGRGNFPPRFSGLQFPNYSSELNVNALELDDSALYLCASSLVGSQETQYFGPGTRLLVL.

The chain uses TRBV6-7 and TRBJ2-2; D is perhaps TRBD2 (5 bases). TRBV6-7 is marked as an open reading frame, function uncertain. V lost 5 bases, J lost 6 bases, and 16 bases lay in between. This CDR3 is built from 15 residues. The CDR3 DNA sequence: TGTGCCAGCAGTCCTCGGCGGGTTGGGTCCGGGGAGCTGTTTTTT. As protein: CASSPRRVGSGELFF.

There are a few counts of this clone. V is TRBV4-2 and J is TRBJ2-7, with TRBD1 matching over 7 bases. V was pared by 0 bases and J by 3 bases, with 5 bases of the junction left unmatched. Germline values: CDR1 LGHNA, CDR2 YNFKEQ. This CDR3 comprises 15 residues. For the CDR3, the DNA is TGTGCCAGCAGCCAAGACACAGGGGCCATCTACGAGCAGTACTTC. This translates into CASSQDTGAIYEQYF.

The chain couples TRBV6-5 to TRBJ1-5; 10 bases are a match to TRBD1. With 8 bases clipped from V and 7 bases from J, the junction kept 5 bases outside the gene matches. CDR1 and CDR2 (germline): MNHEY, SVGAGI. The CDR3 has 13 residues. CDR3 protein: CASGQGERQPQHF. DNA for the CDR3: TGTGCCAGCGGACAGGGGGAAAGGCAGCCCCAGCATTTT.

Of note for this clone: The same CDR3 is also encoded by other DNA sequences in this sample. The chain recombines TRBV6-5 with TRBJ2-7, with a weak D call TRBD2 (6 bases). Germline lookup yields CDR1 MNHEY and CDR2 SVGAGI. V was trimmed by 0 bases and J by 4 bases, leaving 13 bases between them. This CDR3 spans 15 amino acids. The CDR3 DNA follows: TGTGCCAGCAGTTACTCTCGCGGGGCCGTATACGAGCAGTACTTC. Its protein product is CASSYSRGAVYEQYF.

In DNA form, the CDR3 reads TGCGCCAGCAGCCAAGAGGGGTTAAAAGGGGCAGATACGCAGTATTTT. This gives the protein CASSQEGLKGADTQYF. The chain has TRBV4-1 and TRBJ2-3, with D possibly being TRBD1 (5 bases). The germline gives CDR1 MGHRA, CDR2 YSYEKL. Trimming shortened V by 0 bases and J by 4 bases, and 14 bases separated the two germline ends. The CDR3 length is 16 residues.

Worth noting for this clone: This CDR3 is also generated by other DNA sequences in the sample. This sequence joins TRBV5-1 and TRBJ2-5, with TRBD2 matching over 7 bases. The CDR3 is made up of 15 amino acids. J lost 4 bases, V lost 2 bases, and 8 bases had no gene match. Looked up from germline, CDR1 is SGHRS and CDR2 is YFSETQ. The DNA for the CDR3 is TGCGCCAGCAGCTTCGGGGGGACGTCAGTAGAGACCCAGTACTTC. Translated, it gives CASSFGGTSVETQYF.

The chain couples TRBV30 to TRBJ2-4; 11 bases align to TRBD2. Trimming cost V 2 bases and J 0 bases; bases outside gene matches: 15. CDR3 size: 20 residues. Germline V gives CDR1 GTSNPN, CDR2 SVGIG (reference sequence). Here the CDR3 DNA reads TGTGCCTGGAGTCCTTGGCGACTAGCGGGAATTGGGTCAGCCAAAAACATTCAGTACTTC. Protein product: CAWSPWRLAGIGSAKNIQYF.

The rearrangement uses TRBV11-3 and TRBJ2-1; perhaps TRBD2 as D (5 bases). The germline gives CDR1 SGHNT, CDR2 YENEEA. The V and J ends lost 0 bases and 5 bases respectively, with 8 bases between them. CDR3 length equals 14 residues. In nucleotides, the CDR3 is TGTGCCAGCAGCTTAGACGCGGGTAACAATGAGCAGTTCTTC. Its translation: CASSLDAGNNEQFF.

The rearrangement links TRBV18 to TRBJ1-5; weak D call: TRBD1 (5 bases). Germline loops: CDR1 KGHSH, CDR2 LQKENI. Trimming took 1 base from V and 9 from J, leaving 13 bases between them. The CDR3 totals 14 residues. The CDR3 here is CASSPQGSLGPQHF. CDR3 bases: TGTGCCAGCTCACCACAGGGGTCCCTGGGGCCCCAGCATTTT. The full variable domain, with the rest looked up from reference TRBV18 and TRBJ1-5, is NAGVMQNPRHLVRRRGQEARLRCSPMKGHSHVYWYRQLPEEGLKFMVYLQKENIIDESGMPKERFSAEFPKEGPSILRIQQVVRGDSAAYFCASSPQGSLGPQHFGDGTRLSIL.

This chain uses TRBV6-5 with TRBJ2-2, with 9 positions matching TRBD2. Germline V gene lookup returns CDR1 MNHEY and CDR2 SVGAGI. The J segment lost 7 bases and the V segment lost 6 bases, leaving 9 bases of the junction unmatched. The CDR3 is made up of 15 amino acids. This chain's CDR3 is CASSLGLASVGELFF. The CDR3 region has the DNA TGTGCCAGCAGCCTCGGACTAGCGAGTGTCGGGGAGCTGTTTTTT.

The chain recombines TRBV9 with TRBJ1-2; D is perhaps TRBD1 (5 bases). Trimming removed 0 bases from V and 7 bases from J, with 10 bases in between. The CDR3 totals 13 residues. The germline V gene encodes CDR1 SGDLS and CDR2 YYNGEE. CDR3 sequence: CASSVVRAGGYTF. CDR3 coding DNA: TGTGCCAGCAGCGTAGTCAGGGCTGGTGGCTACACCTTC. The full variable domain, in which reference TRBV9 and TRBJ1-2 provide the parts outside the CDR3, is DSGVTQTPKHLITATGQRVTLRCSPRSGDLSVYWYQQSLDQGLQFLIQYYNGEERAKGNILERFSAQQFPDLHSELNLSSLELGDSALYFCASSVVRAGGYTFGSGTRLTVV.

The CDR3: CATSDRTEHQETQYF. The CDR3 DNA sequence: TGTGCCACCAGTGACCGTACAGAGCACCAAGAGACCCAGTACTTC. V is TRBV24-1 and J is TRBJ2-5, with D hard to call. This CDR3 is built from 15 residues. CDR1 KGHDR and CDR2 SFDVKD come from the germline V gene. Trimming stripped 4 bases from V and 0 bases from J, with 11 bases between.

This clone turned up a few times. The gene calls are TRBV5-1 and TRBJ2-7, with 11 bases identical to TRBD2. The germline V gene has CDR1 SGHRS and CDR2 YFSETQ. The CDR3 sequence is 17 residues long. Losses at the gene ends were 4 bases for V and 5 bases for J; bases not matched to a gene: 14. CDR3 in amino acids: CASSPDRGLAARHEQYF. Written as DNA, the CDR3 is TGCGCCAGCAGCCCCGACAGGGGACTAGCGGCCCGCCACGAGCAGTACTTC.